The 25 T cell receptor beta chains below were found in one sample sequenced in a study of cytomegalovirus exposure and HLA in healthy donors. PCR used 60 Vbeta primers and 13 Jbeta primers. Assay used: immunoSEQ multiplex PCR; TCRdb lists only in-frame clones, some missing. The sample contains over 50,000 clones, more than 75% of which appear only once. Sequenced material: PBMCs. These receptors were taken from a man between 18 and 29 years old in good health and CMV-seronegative.

The J gene is TRBJ1-1, the V gene TRBV19; 7 bases agree with TRBD1. The trim removed 8 bases at V and 11 bases at J, leaving 5 bases unmatched. Germline lookup yields CDR1 LNHDA and CDR2 SQIVND (reference sequence). The CDR3 covers 10 residues. CDR3 region: CASWDSRAFF. The CDR3 coding sequence is TGTGCCAGTTGGGACAGTCGCGCTTTCTTT. The full variable domain, completed using reference TRBV19 and TRBJ1-1, is DGGITQSPKYLFRKEGQNVTLSCEQNLNHDAMYWYRQDPGQGLRLIYYSQIVNDFQKGDIAEGYSVSREKKESFPLTVTSAQKNPTAFYLCASWDSRAFFGQGTRLTVV.

The V call is TRBV7-2, the J call TRBJ2-7, with 14 nucleotides matching TRBD2. Germline V gives CDR1 SGHTA, CDR2 FQGNSA. V shed 4 bases, J shed 7 bases, and the junction held 6 bases outside the gene matches. This CDR3 has 15 residues. CDR3 coding DNA: TGTGCCAGCAGCTCGACTAGCGGGGGGGTCGGAGAGCAGTACTTC. Its protein product is CASSSTSGGVGEQYF.

This chain connects TRBV5-1 to TRBJ1-4, with a possible D match to TRBD1 (5 bases). The CDR3 sequence is 14 residues long. Germline CDR1 SGHRS, CDR2 YFSETQ. The germline V and J ends were trimmed by 3 bases and 7 bases, with 13 bases remaining between them. Here the CDR3 reads CASSSGTRSEKLFF. The DNA for the CDR3 is TGCGCCAGCAGCTCCGGGACTAGGAGTGAAAAACTGTTTTTT.

The V call is TRBV18, the J call TRBJ2-3, with 12 bases that match TRBD2. J lost 0 bases, V lost 3 bases, and 4 bases had no gene match. CDR1 and CDR2 (germline): KGHSH, LQKENI. CDR3 length: 17 amino acids. CDR3 loop: CASSPATSGSSTDTQYF. CDR3 coding DNA: TGTGCCAGCTCACCTGCGACTAGCGGGAGCAGCACAGATACGCAGTATTTT. Complete variable domain (other parts from reference TRBV18 and TRBJ2-3): NAGVMQNPRHLVRRRGQEARLRCSPMKGHSHVYWYRQLPEEGLKFMVYLQKENIIDESGMPKERFSAEFPKEGPSILRIQQVVRGDSAAYFCASSPATSGSSTDTQYFGPGTRLTVL.

The chain links TRBV15 to TRBJ2-7, with TRBD2 identical over 8 bases. J was trimmed by 3 bases and V by 2 bases; bases with no gene match: 6. CDR3 length: 15 amino acids. Germline V gene sequence: CDR1 LNHNV, CDR2 YYDKDF (reference sequence). The CDR3 DNA reads TGTGCCACCAGCAGATCACTAGCGGTGATCTACGAGCAGTACTTC. Translating gives CATSRSLAVIYEQYF. Complete variable domain (other parts from reference TRBV15 and TRBJ2-7): DAMVIQNPRYQVTQFGKPVTLSCSQTLNHNVMYWYQQKSSQAPKLLFHYYDKDFNNEADTPDNFQSRRPNTSFCFLDIRSPGLGDTAMYLCATSRSLAVIYEQYFGPGTRLTVT.

This rearrangement joins TRBV23-1 to TRBJ1-5; a possible D gene is TRBD1 (5 bases). TRBV23-1 is marked as an open reading frame, function uncertain. The CDR3 has 15 residues. V lost 7 bases to trimming and J lost 1 base, with 14 bases between them. CDR3 protein: CASTTVGPSNQPQHF. The CDR3 nucleotides are TGCGCCAGCACTACCGTGGGGCCGAGCAATCAGCCCCAGCATTTT.

The CDR3 DNA reads as TGTGCCAGCAGTTCAATCCAGGGGATTAATGAGCAGTTCTTC. Translation gives CASSSIQGINEQFF. The chain combines TRBV27 with TRBJ2-1; the D gene is possibly TRBD1 (6 bases). CDR1 is MNHEY, CDR2 SMNVEV, per germline (reference sequence). Between the trimmed V and J ends, which lost 4 bases and 7 bases, there was a span of 14 bases. This CDR3 comprises 14 residues.

This chain connects TRBV30 to TRBJ1-2; 9 bases match TRBD1. The CDR3 loop spans 14 amino acids. The V segment lost 7 bases and the J segment 8 bases; nucleotides outside the gene matches: 14. Germline values: CDR1 GTSNPN, CDR2 SVGIG (reference sequence). CDR3 amino acids: CASSAGTGTRGYTF. The CDR3 nucleotides are TGTGCCTCCTCCGCGGGGACAGGGACTAGAGGCTACACCTTC.

The chain combines TRBV29-1 with TRBJ1-2, with TRBD1 matching over 10 bases. The CDR3 runs 16 residues. V lost 7 bases, J lost 5 bases, and 16 bases stayed unmatched. The germline V gene has CDR1 SQVTM and CDR2 ANQGSEA. The CDR3 coding sequence is TGCAGCGCGTTGGGAGAGGGACAGGGGATCAGTTATGGCTACACCTTC. Its translation: CSALGEGQGISYGYTF.

The J gene is TRBJ2-5, the V gene TRBV7-8; 7 nucleotides agree with TRBD2. The CDR3 is 13 residues long. With V trimmed by 2 bases and J by 4 bases, 1 base remained unmatched. The germline gives CDR1 SGHVS, CDR2 FQNEAQ. The CDR3 protein is CASSLSGGETQYF. CDR3 nucleotide sequence: TGTGCCAGCAGCTTATCGGGGGGAGAGACCCAGTACTTC. The whole variable domain, filled in from reference TRBV7-8 and TRBJ2-5, reads GAGVSQSPRYKVAKRGQDVALRCDPISGHVSLFWYQQALGQGPEFLTYFQNEAQLDKSGLPSDRFFAERPEGSVSTLKIQRTQQEDSAVYLCASSLSGGETQYFGPGTRLLVL.

Turning to this clone: One end of the junction does not line up with germline, which may come from a read error. The chain combines TRBV29-1 with TRBJ2-7; a possible D gene is TRBD1 (5 bases). Germline V gene data show CDR1 as SQVTM and CDR2 as ANQGSEA. The CDR3 spans 13 residues. The CDR3 protein is CSVRGSPTYEQYF. In DNA form, the CDR3 reads TGCAGCGTTAGGGGCTCCCCTACCTATGAGCAGTACTTC.

The CDR3, as DNA: TGTGCCAGCAGTGTCGGGGGACAGGGCTCCGTTGAGCAGTACTTC. This translates into CASSVGGQGSVEQYF. This chain uses TRBV6-1 with TRBJ2-7; 9 nucleotides match TRBD1. Germline V CDR1 and CDR2: MNHNS, SASEGT. This CDR3 has 15 residues. J gave up 7 bases and V 4 bases, and 11 bases lay outside the gene matches.

The chain employs TRBV6-1 and TRBJ1-2; D is undetermined. V was shortened by 3 bases and J by 2 bases, with 7 bases between the two germline ends. Germline values: CDR1 MNHNS, CDR2 SASEGT. The CDR3 consists of 13 residues. CDR3 amino acids: CASSDTPNYGYTF. In DNA form, the CDR3 reads TGTGCCAGCAGTGATACACCGAACTATGGCTACACCTTC.

CDR3 bases: TGTGCCAGCAGGGACAGGGGGCGAGGTACTGAAGCTTTCTTT. Encoded protein: CASRDRGRGTEAFF. This rearrangement joins TRBV6-1 to TRBJ1-1, with 11 nucleotides matching TRBD1. V trimming: 6 bases; J trimming: 5 bases; junction bases outside the gene matches: 5. CDR3 length equals 14 residues. Germline assignment: CDR1 MNHNS and CDR2 SASEGT.

The rearrangement links TRBV4-1 to TRBJ2-3, with TRBD2 matching over 13 bases. This CDR3 has 15 amino acids. The V gene's germline CDR1 is MGHRA and CDR2 YSYEKL. The junction had 5 bases not matched to a gene; V was cut back by 4 bases and J by 7 bases. CDR3 DNA: TGCGCCAGCAGCCCGGGACTAGCGGGGCTCTATACGCAGTATTTT. It yields the protein CASSPGLAGLYTQYF.

This clone has a single count. The chain carries TRBV15 and TRBJ1-6, with D perhaps matching TRBD1 (5 bases). The length of the CDR3 is 14 residues. V was clipped by 3 bases and J by 8 bases, with 11 bases between them. The germline CDR1 and CDR2 sequences are LNHNV and YYDKDF (reference sequence). Here the CDR3 reads CATSRDLRDSPLHF. The CDR3 coding sequence is TGTGCCACCAGCAGGGACCTCAGGGATTCACCCCTCCACTTT.

The chain uses TRBV10-3 and TRBJ1-1; maybe TRBD1 (6 bases). V lost 4 bases and J lost 0, with 12 bases in between. CDR1 ENHRY and CDR2 SYGVKD come from the germline V gene. This CDR3 spans 15 amino acids. The CDR3 DNA sequence: TGTGCCATCAGTGCAGGGGACGGTTTGAACACTGAAGCTTTCTTT. It is translated as CAISAGDGLNTEAFF.

The rearrangement uses TRBV19 and TRBJ1-2; D ambiguous. The CDR3 has 13 amino acids. In germline, CDR1 is LNHDA, CDR2 SQIVND (reference sequence). Between the trimmed V and J ends, which lost 1 base and 7 bases, there was a span of 10 bases. The CDR3 here is CASSIAPGRGYTF. The CDR3 nucleotides are TGTGCCAGTAGTATAGCCCCAGGCCGTGGCTACACCTTC. Based on the CDR3 plus reference TRBV19 and TRBJ1-2, the full variable domain is DGGITQSPKYLFRKEGQNVTLSCEQNLNHDAMYWYRQDPGQGLRLIYYSQIVNDFQKGDIAEGYSVSREKKESFPLTVTSAQKNPTAFYLCASSIAPGRGYTFGSGTRLTVV.

The V gene is TRBV19, the J gene TRBJ1-5; 7 bases fit TRBD1. CDR1 and CDR2 from the germline V gene are LNHDA and SQIVND (reference sequence). The CDR3 extends over 13 amino acids. V was pared by 10 bases and J by 7 bases, with 10 bases of the junction left unmatched. This CDR3 reads CATYEGAGQPQHF. The CDR3 DNA reads TGTGCCACCTATGAGGGGGCAGGACAGCCCCAGCATTTT.

This clone is a singleton in its sample. The J gene is TRBJ2-5, the V gene TRBV5-1; 15 positions agree with TRBD2. The CDR3 is made up of 17 amino acids. CDR1 is SGHRS, CDR2 YFSETQ, per germline. The V segment lost 4 bases and the J segment 5 bases; nucleotides outside the gene matches: 9. CDR3 in DNA: TGCGCCAGCAGCACCGGGACTAGCGGGGGGAGTGGGGAGACCCAGTACTTC. Amino acids: CASSTGTSGGSGETQYF.

The chain has TRBV27 and TRBJ2-7; 8 nucleotides align to TRBD1. The germline gives CDR1 MNHEY, CDR2 SMNVEV (reference sequence). CDR3 size: 11 residues. V trimming: 7 bases; J trimming: 6 bases; junction bases outside the gene matches: 2. CDR3 in DNA: TGTGCCAGCAACAGGGGGGTCGAGCAGTACTTC. Amino acids: CASNRGVEQYF.

For this clone: This sample also contains other DNA sequences that code for the same CDR3. The chain carries TRBV2 and TRBJ2-5, with 10 bases that match TRBD2. The CDR3 covers 16 residues. J lost 3 bases, V lost 3 bases, and 7 bases had no gene match. Looked up from germline, CDR1 is SNHLY and CDR2 is FYNNEI. CDR3 nucleotides: TGTGCCAGCAGTGAGGCGGAACTAGCGGGGAAAGAGACCCAGTACTTC. Protein: CASSEAELAGKETQYF.

The chain recombines TRBV4-1 with TRBJ2-1; 12 positions match TRBD2. Germline assignment: CDR1 MGHRA and CDR2 YSYEKL. CDR3 length: 16 residues. J lost 9 bases, V lost 0 bases, and 6 bases had no gene match. The DNA of the CDR3 is TGCGCCAGCAGCCAAGATCCTAGCGGGGGGGCCGGTGAGCAGTTCTTC. Encoded protein: CASSQDPSGGAGEQFF.

The chain recombines TRBV6-1 with TRBJ2-1, with a possible D match to TRBD2 (5 bases). Germline CDR1 MNHNS, CDR2 SASEGT. CDR3 length: 11 residues. Trimming took off 6 bases at V and 7 bases at J, with 7 bases between the two ends. The CDR3 DNA sequence: TGTGCCAGCAGGAGGGTGAATGAGCAGTTCTTC. Translating it yields CASRRVNEQFF.

The chain links TRBV5-1 to TRBJ2-3, with a weak D call TRBD2 (6 bases). Trimming cost V 5 bases and J 4 bases, with 14 bases left between them. Germline V gives CDR1 SGHRS, CDR2 YFSETQ. The CDR3 covers 14 residues. The CDR3 sequence is CASRSGEWSDTQYF. The CDR3 coding sequence is TGCGCCAGCAGGTCGGGGGAGTGGTCAGATACGCAGTATTTT. The whole variable domain, remainder taken from reference TRBV5-1 and TRBJ2-3, is KAGVTQTPRYLIKTRGQQVTLSCSPISGHRSVSWYQQTPGQGLQFLFEYFSETQRNKGNFPGRFSGRQFSNSRSEMNVSTLELGDSALYLCASRSGEWSDTQYFGPGTRLTVL.